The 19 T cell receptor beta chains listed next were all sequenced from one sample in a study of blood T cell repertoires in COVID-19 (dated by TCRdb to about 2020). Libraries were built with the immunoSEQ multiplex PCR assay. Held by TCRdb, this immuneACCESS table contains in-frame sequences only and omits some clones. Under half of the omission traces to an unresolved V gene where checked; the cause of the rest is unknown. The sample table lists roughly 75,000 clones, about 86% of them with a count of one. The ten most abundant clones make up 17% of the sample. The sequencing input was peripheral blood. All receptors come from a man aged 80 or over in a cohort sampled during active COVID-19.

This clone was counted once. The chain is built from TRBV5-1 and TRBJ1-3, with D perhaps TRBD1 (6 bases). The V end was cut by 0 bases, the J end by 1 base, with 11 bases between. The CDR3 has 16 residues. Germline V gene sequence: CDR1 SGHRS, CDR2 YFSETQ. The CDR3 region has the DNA TGCGCCAGCAGCTTGGATGCGGGGGCGTCTGGAAACACCATATATTTT. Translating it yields CASSLDAGASGNTIYF.

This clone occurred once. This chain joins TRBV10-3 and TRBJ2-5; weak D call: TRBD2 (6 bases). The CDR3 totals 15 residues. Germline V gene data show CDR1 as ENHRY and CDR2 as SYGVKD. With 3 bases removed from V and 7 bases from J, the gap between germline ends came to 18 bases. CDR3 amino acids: CAISEENIAVGTQYF. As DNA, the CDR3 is TGTGCCATCAGTGAAGAGAACATAGCGGTGGGGACCCAGTACTTC.

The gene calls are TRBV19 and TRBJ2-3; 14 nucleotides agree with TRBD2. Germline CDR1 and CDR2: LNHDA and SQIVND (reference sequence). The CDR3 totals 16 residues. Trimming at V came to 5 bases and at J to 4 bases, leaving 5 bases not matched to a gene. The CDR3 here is CASSPQTSGGADTQYF. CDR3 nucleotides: TGTGCCAGTAGTCCCCAGACTAGCGGGGGGGCAGATACGCAGTATTTT.

Here the CDR3 reads CASSIGQGVYGYTF. The CDR3 coding sequence is TGTGCCAGTAGTATTGGACAGGGAGTCTATGGCTACACCTTC. The V and J genes are TRBV19 and TRBJ1-2, with TRBD1 matching over 8 bases. J lost 4 bases, V lost 3 bases, and 4 bases had no gene match. Germline values: CDR1 LNHDA, CDR2 SQIVND (reference sequence). The CDR3 is 14 residues long. Together with reference TRBV19 and TRBJ1-2, the CDR3 gives the full variable domain: DGGITQSPKYLFRKEGQNVTLSCEQNLNHDAMYWYRQDPGQGLRLIYYSQIVNDFQKGDIAEGYSVSREKKESFPLTVTSAQKNPTAFYLCASSIGQGVYGYTFGSGTRLTVV.

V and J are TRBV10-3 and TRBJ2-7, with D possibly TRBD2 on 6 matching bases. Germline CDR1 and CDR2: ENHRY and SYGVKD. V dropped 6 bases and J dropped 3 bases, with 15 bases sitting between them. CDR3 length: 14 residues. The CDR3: CAIRRDPRGYEQYF. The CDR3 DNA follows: TGTGCCATCAGGCGGGACCCCCGGGGCTACGAGCAGTACTTC.

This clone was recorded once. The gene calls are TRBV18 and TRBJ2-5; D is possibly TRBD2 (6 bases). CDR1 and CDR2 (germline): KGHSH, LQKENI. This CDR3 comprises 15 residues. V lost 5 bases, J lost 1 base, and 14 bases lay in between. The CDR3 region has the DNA TGTGCCAGCTCATCGACGCGGGGTTCCCAAGAGACCCAGTACTTC. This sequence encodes CASSSTRGSQETQYF.

In DNA form, the CDR3 reads TGTGCCAGTAGTATACGAAGCGGGGGGGCTGGTACGCAGTATTTT. Protein sequence: CASSIRSGGAGTQYF. The chain links TRBV19 to TRBJ2-3, with 10 bases lining up with TRBD2. This CDR3 contains 15 residues. V shed 2 bases, J shed 8 bases, and the junction held 7 bases outside the gene matches. Germline-derived CDR1 and CDR2 are LNHDA and SQIVND (reference sequence).

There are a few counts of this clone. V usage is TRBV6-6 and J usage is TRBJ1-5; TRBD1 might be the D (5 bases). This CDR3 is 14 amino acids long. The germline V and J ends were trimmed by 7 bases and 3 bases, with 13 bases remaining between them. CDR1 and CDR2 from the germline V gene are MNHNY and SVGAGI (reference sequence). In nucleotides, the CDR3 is TGTGCCAGCAATGGCAGGGAAGACAATCAGCCCCAGCATTTT. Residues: CASNGREDNQPQHF.

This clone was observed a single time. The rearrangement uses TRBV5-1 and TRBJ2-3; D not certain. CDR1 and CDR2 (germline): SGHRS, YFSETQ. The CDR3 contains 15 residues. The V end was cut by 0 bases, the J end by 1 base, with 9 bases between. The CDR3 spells CASSLGGLGTDTQYF. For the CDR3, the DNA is TGCGCCAGCAGCTTGGGCGGATTGGGCACAGATACGCAGTATTTT.

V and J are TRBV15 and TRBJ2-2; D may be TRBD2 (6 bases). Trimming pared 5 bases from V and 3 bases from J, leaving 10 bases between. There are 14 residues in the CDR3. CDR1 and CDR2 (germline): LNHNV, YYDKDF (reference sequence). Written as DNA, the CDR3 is TGTGCCACCAGCCCCGGGACTTACACCGGGGAGCTGTTTTTT. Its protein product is CATSPGTYTGELFF.

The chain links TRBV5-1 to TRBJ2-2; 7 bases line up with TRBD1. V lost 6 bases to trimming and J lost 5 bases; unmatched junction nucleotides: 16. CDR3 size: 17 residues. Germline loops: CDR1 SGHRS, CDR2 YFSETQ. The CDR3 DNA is TGCGCCAGCACCAAGGGACAGTGGAATGTACGGACCGGGGAGCTGTTTTTT. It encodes CASTKGQWNVRTGELFF.

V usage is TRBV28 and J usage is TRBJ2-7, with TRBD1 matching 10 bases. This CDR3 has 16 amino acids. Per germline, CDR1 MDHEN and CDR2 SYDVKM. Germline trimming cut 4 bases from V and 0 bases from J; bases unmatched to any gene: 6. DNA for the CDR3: TGTGCCAGCAGTTCATTGACAGGGGGCCACTCCTACGAGCAGTACGTC. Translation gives CASSSLTGGHSYEQYV.

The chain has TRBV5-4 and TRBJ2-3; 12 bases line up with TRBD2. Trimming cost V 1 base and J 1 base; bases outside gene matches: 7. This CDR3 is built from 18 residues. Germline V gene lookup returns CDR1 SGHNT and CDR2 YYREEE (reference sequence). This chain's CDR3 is CASSLSASGGAGTDTQYF. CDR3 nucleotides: TGTGCCAGCAGCTTGTCGGCTAGCGGGGGGGCCGGCACAGATACGCAGTATTTT.

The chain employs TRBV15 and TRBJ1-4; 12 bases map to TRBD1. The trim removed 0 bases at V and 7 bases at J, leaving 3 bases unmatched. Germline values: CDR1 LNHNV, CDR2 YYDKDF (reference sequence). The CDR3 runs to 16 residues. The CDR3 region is CATSRDGTGGSEKLFF. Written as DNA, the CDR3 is TGTGCCACCAGCAGAGACGGGACAGGGGGCAGTGAAAAACTGTTTTTT.

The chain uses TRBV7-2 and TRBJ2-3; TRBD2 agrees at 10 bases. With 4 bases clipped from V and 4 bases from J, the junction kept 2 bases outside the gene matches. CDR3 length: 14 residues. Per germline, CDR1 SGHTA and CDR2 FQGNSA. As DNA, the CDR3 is TGTGCCAGCAGCTCACTAGCGGGATCAGATACGCAGTATTTT. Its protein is CASSSLAGSDTQYF.

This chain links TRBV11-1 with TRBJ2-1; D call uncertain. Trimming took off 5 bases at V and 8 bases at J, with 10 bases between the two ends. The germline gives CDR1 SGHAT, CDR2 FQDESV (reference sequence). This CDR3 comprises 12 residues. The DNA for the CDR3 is TGTGCCAGCAGCCAAAACAGTTATGAGCAGTTCTTC. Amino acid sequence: CASSQNSYEQFF.

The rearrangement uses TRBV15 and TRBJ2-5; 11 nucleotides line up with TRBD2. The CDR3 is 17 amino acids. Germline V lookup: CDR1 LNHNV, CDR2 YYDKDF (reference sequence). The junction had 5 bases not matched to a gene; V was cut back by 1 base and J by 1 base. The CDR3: CATSRGRLAGTQETQYF. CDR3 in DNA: TGTGCCACCAGCAGAGGAAGACTAGCGGGGACCCAAGAGACCCAGTACTTC.

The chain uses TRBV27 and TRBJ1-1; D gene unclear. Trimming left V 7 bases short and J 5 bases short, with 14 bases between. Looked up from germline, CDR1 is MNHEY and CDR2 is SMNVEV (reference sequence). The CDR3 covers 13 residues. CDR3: CASTSSSGTEAFF. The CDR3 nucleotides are TGTGCCAGCACGAGCTCCTCCGGGACTGAAGCTTTCTTT.

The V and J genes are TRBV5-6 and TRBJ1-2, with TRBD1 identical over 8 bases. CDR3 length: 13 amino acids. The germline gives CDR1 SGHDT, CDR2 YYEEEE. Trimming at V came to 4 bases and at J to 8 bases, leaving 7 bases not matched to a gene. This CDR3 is CASSPTGARGYTF. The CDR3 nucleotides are TGTGCCAGCAGCCCGACAGGGGCTAGAGGCTACACCTTC.